This TCR beta chain is from a study of circulating and synovial CD4+ cells in juvenile arthritis. Study results and caveats: These blood cells shared more CDR3 sequences with synovium than bulk blood.

With respect to this clone: Its antigen is not identified.

Sequencing was performed with immunoSEQ multiplex PCR; in TCRdb, only in-frame clones are kept and a portion is missing. The table lists 30,000 to 40,000 clones, more than 90% of them singletons, with more than 0.15% in the top ten. Samples derive from patients with active juvenile idiopathic arthritis. The germline CDR1 and CDR2 sequences are MDHEN and SYDVKM. The CDR3 spans 16 residues. V dropped 6 bases and J dropped 0 bases, with 15 bases sitting between them. The specimen was CD4+ T cells from blood. The chain uses TRBV28 and TRBJ2-1, with no clear D. This TCR was sampled from a human donor with juvenile idiopathic arthritis. DNA for the CDR3: TGTGCCAGCAGCCTAACCATGCGGCGCTCCTACAATGAGCAGTTCTTC. Its protein is CASSLTMRRSYNEQFF.